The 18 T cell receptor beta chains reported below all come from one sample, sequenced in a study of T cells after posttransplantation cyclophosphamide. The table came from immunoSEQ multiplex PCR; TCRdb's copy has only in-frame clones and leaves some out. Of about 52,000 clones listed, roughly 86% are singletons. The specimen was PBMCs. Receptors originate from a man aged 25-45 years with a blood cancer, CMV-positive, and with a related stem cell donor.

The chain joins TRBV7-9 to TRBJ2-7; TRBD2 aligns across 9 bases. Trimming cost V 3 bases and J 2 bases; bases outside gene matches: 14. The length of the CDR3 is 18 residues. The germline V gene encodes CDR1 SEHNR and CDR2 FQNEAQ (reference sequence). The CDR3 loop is CASSFRGGTSGQTYEQYF. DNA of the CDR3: TGTGCCAGCAGCTTTAGAGGGGGAACTAGCGGGCAAACCTACGAGCAGTACTTC.

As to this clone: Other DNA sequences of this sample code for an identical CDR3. This CDR3 reads CASREPLSGRGRETQYF. The CDR3 DNA reads as TGTGCCAGCAGGGAACCCCTATCCGGGAGGGGGAGAGAGACCCAGTACTTC. The chain is built from TRBV2 and TRBJ2-5; 8 nucleotides align to TRBD2. The J segment lost 4 bases and the V segment lost 6 bases, leaving 16 bases of the junction unmatched. Looked up from germline, CDR1 is SNHLY and CDR2 is FYNNEI. The length of the CDR3 is 17 residues.

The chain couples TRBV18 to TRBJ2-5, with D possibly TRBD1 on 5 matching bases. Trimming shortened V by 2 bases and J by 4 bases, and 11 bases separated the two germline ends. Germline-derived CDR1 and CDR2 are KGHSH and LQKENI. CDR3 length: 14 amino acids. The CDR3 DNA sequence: TGTGCCAGCTCACCAGGGGTAAGGGGAGAGACCCAGTACTTC. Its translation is CASSPGVRGETQYF. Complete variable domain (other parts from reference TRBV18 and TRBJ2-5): NAGVMQNPRHLVRRRGQEARLRCSPMKGHSHVYWYRQLPEEGLKFMVYLQKENIIDESGMPKERFSAEFPKEGPSILRIQQVVRGDSAAYFCASSPGVRGETQYFGPGTRLLVL.

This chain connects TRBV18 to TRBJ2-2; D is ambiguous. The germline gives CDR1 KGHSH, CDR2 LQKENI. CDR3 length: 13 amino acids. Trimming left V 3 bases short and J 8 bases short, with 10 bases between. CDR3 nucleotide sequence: TGTGCCAGCTCACCTGACTTAGTTGGGGAGCTGTTTTTT. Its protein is CASSPDLVGELFF. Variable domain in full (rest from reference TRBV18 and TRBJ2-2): NAGVMQNPRHLVRRRGQEARLRCSPMKGHSHVYWYRQLPEEGLKFMVYLQKENIIDESGMPKERFSAEFPKEGPSILRIQQVVRGDSAAYFCASSPDLVGELFFGEGSRLTVL.

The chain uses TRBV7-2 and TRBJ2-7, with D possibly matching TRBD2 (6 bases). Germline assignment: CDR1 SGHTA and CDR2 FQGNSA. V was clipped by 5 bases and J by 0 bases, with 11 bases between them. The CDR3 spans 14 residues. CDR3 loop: CASSLRDFSYEQYF. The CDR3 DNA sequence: TGTGCCAGCAGCCTCAGGGACTTCTCCTACGAGCAGTACTTC.

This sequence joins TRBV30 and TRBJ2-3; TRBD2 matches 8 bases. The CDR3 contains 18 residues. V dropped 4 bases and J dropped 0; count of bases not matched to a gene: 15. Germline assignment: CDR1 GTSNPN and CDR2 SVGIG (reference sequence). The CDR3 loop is CAWIRRGRASGSTDTQYF. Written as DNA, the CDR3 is TGTGCCTGGATAAGGAGAGGCCGGGCTAGCGGGAGCACAGATACGCAGTATTTT.

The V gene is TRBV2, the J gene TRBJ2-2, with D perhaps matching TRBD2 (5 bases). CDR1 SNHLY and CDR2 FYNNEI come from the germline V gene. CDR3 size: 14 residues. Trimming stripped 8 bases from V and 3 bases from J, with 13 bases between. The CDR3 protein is CASSASGYTGELFF. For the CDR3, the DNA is TGTGCCAGCTCGGCCAGCGGCTACACCGGGGAGCTGTTTTTT.

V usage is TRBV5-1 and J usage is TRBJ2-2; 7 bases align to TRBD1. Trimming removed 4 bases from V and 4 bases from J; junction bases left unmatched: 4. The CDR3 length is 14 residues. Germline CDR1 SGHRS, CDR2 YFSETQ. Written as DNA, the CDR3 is TGCGCCAGCAGCCGCGGACAGGCCACCGGGGAGCTGTTTTTT. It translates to CASSRGQATGELFF.

The CDR3 region is CASSPGDRVDYEQYF. The CDR3 region has the DNA TGTGCCAGCAGTCCGGGGGACAGGGTCGACTACGAGCAGTACTTC. V usage is TRBV27 and J usage is TRBJ2-7; 9 bases are shared with TRBD1. Per germline, CDR1 MNHEY and CDR2 SMNVEV (reference sequence). The V segment lost 5 bases and the J segment 3 bases; nucleotides outside the gene matches: 8. The CDR3 totals 15 residues.

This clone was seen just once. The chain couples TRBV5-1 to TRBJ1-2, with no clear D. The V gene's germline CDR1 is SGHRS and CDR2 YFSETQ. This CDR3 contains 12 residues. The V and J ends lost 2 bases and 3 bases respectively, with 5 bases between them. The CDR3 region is CASSFSDYGYTF. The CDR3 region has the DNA TGCGCCAGCAGCTTCTCGGACTATGGCTACACCTTC.

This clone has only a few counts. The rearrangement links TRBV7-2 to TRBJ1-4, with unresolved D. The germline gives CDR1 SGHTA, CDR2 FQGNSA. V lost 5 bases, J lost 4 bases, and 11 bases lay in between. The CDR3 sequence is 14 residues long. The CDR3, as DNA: TGTGCCAGCAGCCCCCGGGTCCTTAATGAAAAACTGTTTTTT. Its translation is CASSPRVLNEKLFF.

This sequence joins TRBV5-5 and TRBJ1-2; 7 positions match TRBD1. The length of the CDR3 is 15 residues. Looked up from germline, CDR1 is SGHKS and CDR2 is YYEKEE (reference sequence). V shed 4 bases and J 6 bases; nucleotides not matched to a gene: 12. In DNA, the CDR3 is TGTGCCAGCAGCGCCTCCCCGGAACAGGGGAATGGCTACACCTTC. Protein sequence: CASSASPEQGNGYTF.

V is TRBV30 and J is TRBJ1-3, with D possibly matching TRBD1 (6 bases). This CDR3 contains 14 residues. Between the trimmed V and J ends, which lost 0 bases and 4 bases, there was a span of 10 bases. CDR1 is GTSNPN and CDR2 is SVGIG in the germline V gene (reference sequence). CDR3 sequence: CAWSVGQLGNTIYF. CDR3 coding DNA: TGTGCCTGGAGTGTGGGACAATTAGGAAACACCATATATTTT.

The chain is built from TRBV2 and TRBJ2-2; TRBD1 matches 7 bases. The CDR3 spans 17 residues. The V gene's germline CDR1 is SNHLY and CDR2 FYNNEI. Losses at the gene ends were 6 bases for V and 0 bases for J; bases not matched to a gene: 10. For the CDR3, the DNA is TGTGCCAGCAGCGTCTCCCGGGACAGTTCGAACACCGGGGAGCTGTTTTTT. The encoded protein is CASSVSRDSSNTGELFF.

The CDR3: CASSPGTNPYEQYF. For the CDR3, the DNA is TGTGCCAGCAGCCCTGGGACAAATCCCTACGAGCAGTACTTC. This chain links TRBV9 with TRBJ2-7, with D maybe TRBD1 (6 bases). Per the germline V gene, CDR1 is SGDLS and CDR2 is YYNGEE. This CDR3 spans 14 amino acids. V lost 4 bases and J 2 bases, leaving 13 bases between the germline ends.

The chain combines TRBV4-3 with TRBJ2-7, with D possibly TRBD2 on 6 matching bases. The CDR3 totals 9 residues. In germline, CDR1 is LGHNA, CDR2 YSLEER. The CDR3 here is CASGDEQYF. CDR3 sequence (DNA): TGCGCGTCGGGGGACGAGCAGTACTTC.

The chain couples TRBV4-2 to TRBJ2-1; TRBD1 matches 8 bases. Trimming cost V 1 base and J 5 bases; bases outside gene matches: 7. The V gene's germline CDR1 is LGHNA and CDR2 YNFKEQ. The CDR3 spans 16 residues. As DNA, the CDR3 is TGTGCCAGCAGCCAAGGTCCGGGACAGGAGGACAATGAGCAGTTCTTC. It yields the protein CASSQGPGQEDNEQFF.

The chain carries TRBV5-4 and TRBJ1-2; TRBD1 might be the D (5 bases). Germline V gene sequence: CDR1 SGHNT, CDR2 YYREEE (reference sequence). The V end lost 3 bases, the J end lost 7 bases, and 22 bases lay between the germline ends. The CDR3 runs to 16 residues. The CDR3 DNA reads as TGTGCCAGCAGCTGGGGGGGAGCAGCCCTAACTATTGGCTACACCTTC. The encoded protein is CASSWGGAALTIGYTF. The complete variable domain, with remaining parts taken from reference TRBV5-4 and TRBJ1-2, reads ETGVTQSPTHLIKTRGQQVTLRCSSQSGHNTVSWYQQALGQGPQFIFQYYREEENGRGNFPPRFSGLQFPNYSSELNVNALELDDSALYLCASSWGGAALTIGYTFGSGTRLTVV.